This T cell receptor beta chain was obtained from a study of T cells in Graves' hyperthyroidism and ophthalmopathy. Overall study results and limits: Ophthalmopathy was identified by the model a median approximately 6.4 months ahead of onset. Clonotypes that were expanded in thyroid above 0.001 mostly appeared in blood too.

V dropped 2 bases and J dropped 9 bases, with 11 bases sitting between them. This CDR3 contains 14 residues. Concerning this clonotype: Its specificity is not known.

RNA transcripts yielded amplified TCR beta CDR3 regions. In the first-round RT-PCR of the TCR CDR3, the HTBI primer set was used. TCRdb re-analysed the multiplex PCR reads in MiXCR, keeping a single row per CDR3 protein. The sample lists over 650,000 distinct CDR3 sequences; just under 45% were seen once. Sequenced sample: peripheral blood or thyroid tissue (not recorded which). The genes are TRBV12-3 or TRBV12-4 and TRBJ1-6; no definite D call. The receptor was isolated from an adult man with Graves' disease, either hyperthyroidism or ophthalmopathy (not recorded which). The CDR3 sequence is CASSLSGSTSPLHF. The DNA for the CDR3 is TGTGCCAGCAGTTTATCTGGGTCCACTTCACCCCTCCACTTT.